This record looks at one T cell receptor (beta chain) sequence and its context. Antigen specificity is unknown. Looked up from germline, CDR1 is SGHTA and CDR2 is FQGNSA. CDR3 length: 14 residues. Trimming took 5 bases from V and 3 from J, leaving 13 bases between them. This sample stems from a study of T-cell memory formation after mild COVID-19. Study outcomes and limitations: Most CD4+ clones that shrank were in CM and EM, while CD8+ ones turned up in EMRA. There were some responding clones in pre-infection memory, which suggested that cross-reactive memory had joined. What remained unconfirmed was the SARS-CoV-2 specificity of second-wave clones peaking on day 37. Clones that contracted from day 15 to 85 were balanced CD4/CD8, while later expanders leaned CD4+.

TCRdb re-analysed the 5' RACE reads in MiXCR, keeping a single row per CDR3 protein. The table lists about 390,000 distinct CDR3 sequences, more than 15% of them singletons, with approximately 21% in the top ten. This receptor was identified in a man aged 18 to 30 who had mild COVID-19 (a few samples of this study predate the infection). Cell type and time point are not known. The V call is TRBV7-2, the J call TRBJ1-1; maybe TRBD1 (6 bases). The specimen was PBMCs or a T cell subset sorted from them (not recorded which). CDR3 amino acids: CASSPLAGDTEAFF. CDR3 sequence (DNA): TGTGCCAGCAGCCCACTGGCAGGGGACACTGAAGCTTTCTTT.